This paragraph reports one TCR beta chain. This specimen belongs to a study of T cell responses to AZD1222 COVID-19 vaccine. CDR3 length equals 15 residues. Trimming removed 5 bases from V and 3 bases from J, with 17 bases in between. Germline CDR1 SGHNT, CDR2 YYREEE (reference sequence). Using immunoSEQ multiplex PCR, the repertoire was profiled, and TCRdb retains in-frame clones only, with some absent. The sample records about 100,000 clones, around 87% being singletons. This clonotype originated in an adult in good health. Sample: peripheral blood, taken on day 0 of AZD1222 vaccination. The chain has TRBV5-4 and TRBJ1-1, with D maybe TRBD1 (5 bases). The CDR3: CASSPPGRRDTEAFF. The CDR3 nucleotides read TGTGCCAGCAGTCCGCCAGGGAGGCGCGACACTGAAGCTTTCTTT.